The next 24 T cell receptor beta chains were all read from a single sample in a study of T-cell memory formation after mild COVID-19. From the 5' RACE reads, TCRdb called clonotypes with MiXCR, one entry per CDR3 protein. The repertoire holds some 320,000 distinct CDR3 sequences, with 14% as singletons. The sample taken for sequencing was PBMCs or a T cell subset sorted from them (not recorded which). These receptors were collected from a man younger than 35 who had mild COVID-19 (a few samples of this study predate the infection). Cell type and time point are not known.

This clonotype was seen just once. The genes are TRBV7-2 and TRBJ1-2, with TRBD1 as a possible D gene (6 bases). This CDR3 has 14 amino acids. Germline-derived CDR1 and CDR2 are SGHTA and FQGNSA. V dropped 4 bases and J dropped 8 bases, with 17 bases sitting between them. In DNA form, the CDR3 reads TGTGCCAGCAGCTACGACGGGGGGGCGCGAGGCTACACCTTC. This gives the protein CASSYDGGARGYTF.

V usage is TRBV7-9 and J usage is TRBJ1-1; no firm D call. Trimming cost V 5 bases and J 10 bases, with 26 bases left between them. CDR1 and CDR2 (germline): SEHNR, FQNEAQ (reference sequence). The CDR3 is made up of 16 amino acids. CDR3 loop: CASSLMGSPPIPRAFF. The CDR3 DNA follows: TGTGCCAGCAGCCTCATGGGCAGCCCCCCTATCCCCCGAGCTTTCTTT. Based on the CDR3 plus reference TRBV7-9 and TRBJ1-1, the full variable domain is DTGVSQNPRHKITKRGQNVTFRCDPISEHNRLYWYRQTLGQGPEFLTYFQNEAQLEKSRLLSDRFSAERPKGSFSTLEIQRTEQGDSAMYLCASSLMGSPPIPRAFFGQGTRLTVV.

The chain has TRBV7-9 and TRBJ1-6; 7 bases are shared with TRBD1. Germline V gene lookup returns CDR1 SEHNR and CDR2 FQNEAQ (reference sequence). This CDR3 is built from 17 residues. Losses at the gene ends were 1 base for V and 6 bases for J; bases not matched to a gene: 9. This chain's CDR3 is CASSLGAPGGSNSPLHF. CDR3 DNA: TGTGCCAGCAGCTTAGGGGCCCCAGGGGGAAGTAATTCACCCCTCCACTTT.

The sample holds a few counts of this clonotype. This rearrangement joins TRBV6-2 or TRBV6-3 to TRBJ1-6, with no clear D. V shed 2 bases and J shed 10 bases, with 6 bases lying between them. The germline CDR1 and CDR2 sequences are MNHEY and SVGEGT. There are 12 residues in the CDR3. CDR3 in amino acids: CASSYGRSPLHF. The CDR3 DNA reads TGTGCCAGCAGTTACGGTCGGTCACCCCTCCACTTT.

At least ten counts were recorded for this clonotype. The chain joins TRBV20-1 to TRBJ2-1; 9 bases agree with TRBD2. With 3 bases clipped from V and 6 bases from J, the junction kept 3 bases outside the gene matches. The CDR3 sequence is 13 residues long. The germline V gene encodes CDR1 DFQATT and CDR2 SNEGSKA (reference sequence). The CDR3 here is CSASGGGANEQFF. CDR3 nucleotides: TGCAGTGCTAGTGGCGGGGGGGCCAATGAGCAGTTCTTC.

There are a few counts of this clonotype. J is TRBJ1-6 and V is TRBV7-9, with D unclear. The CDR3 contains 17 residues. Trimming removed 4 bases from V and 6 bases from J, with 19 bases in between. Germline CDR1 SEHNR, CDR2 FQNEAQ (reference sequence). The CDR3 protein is CASSSPLERRGNSPLHF. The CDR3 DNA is TGTGCCAGCAGCTCCCCTTTGGAACGGCGGGGTAATTCACCCCTCCACTTT.

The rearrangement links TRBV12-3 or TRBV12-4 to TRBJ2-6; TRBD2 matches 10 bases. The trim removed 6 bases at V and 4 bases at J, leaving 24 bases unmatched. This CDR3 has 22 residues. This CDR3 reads CASRERYSGGLLMSPGANVLTF. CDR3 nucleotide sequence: TGTGCCAGCAGGGAGAGGTATAGCGGGGGGCTCCTAATGTCGCCCGGGGCCAACGTCCTGACTTTC.

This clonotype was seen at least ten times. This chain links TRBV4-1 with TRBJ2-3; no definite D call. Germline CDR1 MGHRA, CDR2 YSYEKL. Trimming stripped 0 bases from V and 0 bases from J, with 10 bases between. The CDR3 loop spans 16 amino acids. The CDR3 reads CASSQEQHPSTDTQYF. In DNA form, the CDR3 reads TGCGCCAGCAGCCAAGAACAGCACCCTAGCACAGATACGCAGTATTTT.

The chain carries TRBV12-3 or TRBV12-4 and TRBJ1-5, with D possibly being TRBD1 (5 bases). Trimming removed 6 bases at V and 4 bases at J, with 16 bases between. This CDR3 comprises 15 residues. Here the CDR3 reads CASSSIGQGNQPQHF. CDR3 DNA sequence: TGTGCCAGCAGCTCAATCGGTCAGGGAAATCAGCCCCAGCATTTT.

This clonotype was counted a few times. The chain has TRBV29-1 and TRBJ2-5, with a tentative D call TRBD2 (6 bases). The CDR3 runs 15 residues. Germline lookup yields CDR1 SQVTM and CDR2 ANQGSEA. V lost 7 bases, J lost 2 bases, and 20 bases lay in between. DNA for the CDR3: TGCAGCGCCGATCTCAAGGCGGGGTTTCAAGAGACCCAGTACTTC. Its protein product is CSADLKAGFQETQYF.

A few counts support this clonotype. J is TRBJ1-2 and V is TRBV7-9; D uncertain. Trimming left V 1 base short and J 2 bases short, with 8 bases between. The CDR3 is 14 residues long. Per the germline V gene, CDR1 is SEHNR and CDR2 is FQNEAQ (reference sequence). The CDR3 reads CASSLDPGNYGYTF. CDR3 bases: TGTGCCAGCAGCTTAGACCCGGGAAACTATGGCTACACCTTC.

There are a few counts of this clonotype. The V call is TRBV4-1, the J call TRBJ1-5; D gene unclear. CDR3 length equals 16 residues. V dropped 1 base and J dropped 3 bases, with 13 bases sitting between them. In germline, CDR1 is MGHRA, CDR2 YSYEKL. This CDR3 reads CASSQGFRRFNQPQHF. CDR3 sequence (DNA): TGCGCCAGCAGCCAAGGTTTTCGCAGGTTCAATCAGCCCCAGCATTTT.

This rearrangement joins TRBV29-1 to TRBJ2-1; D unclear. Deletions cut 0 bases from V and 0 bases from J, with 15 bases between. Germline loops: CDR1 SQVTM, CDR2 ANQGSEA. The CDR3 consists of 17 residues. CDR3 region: CSVEDLLDLNSYNEQFF. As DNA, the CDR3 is TGCAGCGTTGAAGATCTTCTCGACCTCAACTCCTACAATGAGCAGTTCTTC.

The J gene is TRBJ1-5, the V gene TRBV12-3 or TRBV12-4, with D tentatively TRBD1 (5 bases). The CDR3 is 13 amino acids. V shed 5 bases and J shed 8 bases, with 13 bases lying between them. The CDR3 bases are TGTGCCAGCAGTCTAGACAGCCAAAAGCCCCAGCATTTT. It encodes CASSLDSQKPQHF.

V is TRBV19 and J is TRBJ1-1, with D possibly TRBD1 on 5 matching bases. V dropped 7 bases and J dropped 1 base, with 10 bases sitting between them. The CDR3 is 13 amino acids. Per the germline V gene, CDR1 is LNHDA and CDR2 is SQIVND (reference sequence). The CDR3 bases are TGTGCCAGTAAGCGGGGGGGGAACACTGAAGCTTTCTTT. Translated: CASKRGGNTEAFF. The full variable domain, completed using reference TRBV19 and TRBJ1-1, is DGGITQSPKYLFRKEGQNVTLSCEQNLNHDAMYWYRQDPGQGLRLIYYSQIVNDFQKGDIAEGYSVSREKKESFPLTVTSAQKNPTAFYLCASKRGGNTEAFFGQGTRLTVV.

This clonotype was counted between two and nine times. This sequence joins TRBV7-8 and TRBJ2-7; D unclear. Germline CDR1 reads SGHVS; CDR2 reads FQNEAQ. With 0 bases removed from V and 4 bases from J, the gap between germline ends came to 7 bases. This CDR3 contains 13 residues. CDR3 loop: CASSLAAAYEQYV. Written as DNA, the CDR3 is TGTGCCAGCAGCTTAGCCGCTGCTTACGAGCAGTACGTC.

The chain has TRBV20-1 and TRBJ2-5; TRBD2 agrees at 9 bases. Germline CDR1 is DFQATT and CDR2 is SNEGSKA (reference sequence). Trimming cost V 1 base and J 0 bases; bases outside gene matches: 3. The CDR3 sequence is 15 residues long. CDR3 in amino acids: CSARVSSGDQETQYF. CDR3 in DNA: TGCAGTGCTAGAGTGTCTAGCGGGGACCAAGAGACCCAGTACTTC.

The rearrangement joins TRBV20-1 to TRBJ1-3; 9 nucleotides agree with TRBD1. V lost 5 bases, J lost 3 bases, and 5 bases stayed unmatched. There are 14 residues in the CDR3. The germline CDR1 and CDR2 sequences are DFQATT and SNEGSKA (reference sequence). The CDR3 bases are TGCAGTGCTTGGGACAGGGAGATTGGAAACACCATATATTTT. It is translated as CSAWDREIGNTIYF.

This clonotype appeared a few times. The CDR3 loop reads CASTRTGGGTGELFF. CDR3 nucleotide sequence: TGTGCCAGCACCAGGACAGGGGGCGGAACCGGGGAGCTGTTTTTT. This chain joins TRBV6-1 and TRBJ2-2; 11 bases are a match to TRBD1. This CDR3 is built from 15 residues. Germline-derived CDR1 and CDR2 are MNHNS and SASEGT. V was clipped by 7 bases and J by 5 bases; unmatched bases: 6.

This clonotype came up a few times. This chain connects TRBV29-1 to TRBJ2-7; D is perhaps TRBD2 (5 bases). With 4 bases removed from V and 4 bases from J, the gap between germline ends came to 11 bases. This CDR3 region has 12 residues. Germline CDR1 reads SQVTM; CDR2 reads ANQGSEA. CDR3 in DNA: TGCAGCGTTGGTGCCTGGGAGTACGAGCAGTACTTC. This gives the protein CSVGAWEYEQYF.

The CDR3 spells CSARDWSGSYGYTF. The DNA of the CDR3 is TGCAGTGCTAGAGATTGGTCAGGATCCTATGGCTACACCTTC. The chain combines TRBV20-1 with TRBJ1-2, with D unresolved. CDR3 length: 14 residues. The V end lost 0 bases, the J end lost 4 bases, and 12 bases lay between the germline ends. The germline V gene has CDR1 DFQATT and CDR2 SNEGSKA (reference sequence).

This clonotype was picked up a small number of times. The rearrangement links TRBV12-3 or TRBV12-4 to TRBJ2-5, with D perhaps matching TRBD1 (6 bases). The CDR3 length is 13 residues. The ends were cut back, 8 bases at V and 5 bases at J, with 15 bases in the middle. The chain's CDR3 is CASSVRGGETQYF. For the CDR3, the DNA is TGTGCCAGCTCCGTCAGGGGCGGGGAGACCCAGTACTTC.

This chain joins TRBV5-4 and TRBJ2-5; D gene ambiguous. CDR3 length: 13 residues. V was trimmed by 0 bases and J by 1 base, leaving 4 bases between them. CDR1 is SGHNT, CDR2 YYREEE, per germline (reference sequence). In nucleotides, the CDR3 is TGTGCCAGCAGCTTGGTGTTCCAAGAGACCCAGTACTTC. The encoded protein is CASSLVFQETQYF.

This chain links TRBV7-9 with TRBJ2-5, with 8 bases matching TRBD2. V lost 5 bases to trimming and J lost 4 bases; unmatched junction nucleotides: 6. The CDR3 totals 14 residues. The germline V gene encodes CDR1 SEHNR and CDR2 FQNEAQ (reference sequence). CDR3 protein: CASSLNSGVETQYF. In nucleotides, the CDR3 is TGTGCCAGCAGCCTCAATAGCGGGGTAGAGACCCAGTACTTC. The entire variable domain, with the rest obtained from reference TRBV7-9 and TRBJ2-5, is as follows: DTGVSQNPRHKITKRGQNVTFRCDPISEHNRLYWYRQTLGQGPEFLTYFQNEAQLEKSRLLSDRFSAERPKGSFSTLEIQRTEQGDSAMYLCASSLNSGVETQYFGPGTRLLVL.